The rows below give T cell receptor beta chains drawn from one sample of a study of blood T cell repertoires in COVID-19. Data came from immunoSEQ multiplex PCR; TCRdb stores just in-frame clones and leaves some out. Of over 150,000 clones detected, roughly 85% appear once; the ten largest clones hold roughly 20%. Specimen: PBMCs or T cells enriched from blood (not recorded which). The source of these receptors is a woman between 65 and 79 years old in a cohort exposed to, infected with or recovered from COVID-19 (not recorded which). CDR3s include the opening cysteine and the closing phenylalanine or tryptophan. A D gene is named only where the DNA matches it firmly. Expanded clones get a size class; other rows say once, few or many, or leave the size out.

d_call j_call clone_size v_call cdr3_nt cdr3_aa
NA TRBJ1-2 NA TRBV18 TGTGCCAGCTCACCACCGTATAAGACAGTATCATATGGCTACACCTTC CASSPPYKTVSYGYTF
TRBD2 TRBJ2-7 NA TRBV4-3 TGCGCCAGCAGCCATCTAGCGGGGGTCTACGAGCAGTACTTC CASSHLAGVYEQYF
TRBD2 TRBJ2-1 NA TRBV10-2 TGCGCCAGCAGGGTAGCGGGAATGGATGAGCAGTTCTTC CASRVAGMDEQFF
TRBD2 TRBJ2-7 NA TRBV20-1 TGCAGTGCTAGTCATATGACTAGCGCGATCTACGAGCAGTACTTC CSASHMTSAIYEQYF
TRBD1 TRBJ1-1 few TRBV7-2 TGTGCCAGCAGCTCTTTCAATGTCGGGACAGAGGCTTTCTTT CASSSFNVGTEAFF
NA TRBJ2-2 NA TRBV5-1 TGCGCCAGCAGCCCGTTTGGTCGAGGTACCGGGGAGCTGTTTTTT CASSPFGRGTGELFF
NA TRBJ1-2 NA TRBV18 TGTGCCAGCTCACCCCGGGGAGAAGGCTACACCTTC CASSPRGEGYTF
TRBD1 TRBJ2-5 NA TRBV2 TGTGCCACCAAGTTACAGGGGGTCCAAGAGACCCAGTACTTC CATKLQGVQETQYF
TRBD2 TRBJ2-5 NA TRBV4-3 TGCGCCAGCAGCCTGGGCGGGAGCCAAGAGACCCAGTACTTC CASSLGGSQETQYF
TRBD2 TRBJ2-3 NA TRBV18 TGTGCCAGCTCACCCCTGCCGGCTAGCGGGTCCAGCACAGATACGCAGTATTTT CASSPLPASGSSTDTQYF
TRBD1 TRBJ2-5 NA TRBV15 TGTGCCACCAGCAGACCGAGGGACAGTCAAGAGACCCAGTACTTC CATSRPRDSQETQYF
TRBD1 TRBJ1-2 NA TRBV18 TGTGCCAGCACCAGGACAGGGACGGGGGGCTACACCTTC CASTRTGTGGYTF
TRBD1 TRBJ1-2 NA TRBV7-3 TGTGCCAGCAGCTTAGACAGGGACTATGGCTACACCTTC CASSLDRDYGYTF
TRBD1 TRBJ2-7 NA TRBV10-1 TGCGCCAGCAGTGAGGGGACAGGGGGCTACGAGCAGTACTTC CASSEGTGGYEQYF
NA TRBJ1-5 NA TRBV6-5 TGTGCCAGCAGTACACAGGATCAGCCCCAGCATTTT CASSTQDQPQHF
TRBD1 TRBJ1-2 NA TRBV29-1 TGCAGCGCCAGGGGGCAATACTATGGCTACACCTTC CSARGQYYGYTF
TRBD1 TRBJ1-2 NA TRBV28 TGTGCCAGCAGTCTCGGGACAGATTATGGCTACACCTTC CASSLGTDYGYTF
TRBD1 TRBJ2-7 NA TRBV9 TGTGCCAGCAGCGTAGGGTGGGACAGCTCCTACGAGCAGTACTTC CASSVGWDSSYEQYF
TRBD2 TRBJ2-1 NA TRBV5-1 TGCGCCAGCGAGGTGGCTAGCGGGTCCTACAATGAGCAGTTCTTC CASEVASGSYNEQFF
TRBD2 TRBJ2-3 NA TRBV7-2 TGTGCCAGCAGCTTGGGAGGGAACAGGTTCACAGATACGCAGTATTTT CASSLGGNRFTDTQYF
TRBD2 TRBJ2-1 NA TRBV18 TGTGCCAGCTCACCACGACTAGCGGGAGGTCTGGGGGAGCAGTTCTTC CASSPRLAGGLGEQFF
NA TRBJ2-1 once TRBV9 TGTGCCAGCAGCCCCCCGGCCGACCACAGGGAGCAGTTCTTC CASSPPADHREQFF
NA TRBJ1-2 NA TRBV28 TGTGCCAGTTACACTGGACAATTCTATGGCTACACCTTC CASYTGQFYGYTF
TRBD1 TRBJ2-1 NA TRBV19 TGTGCCAGTAGTATAGTTAGGACAGGCCTACCCAGTGAGCAGTTCTTC CASSIVRTGLPSEQFF
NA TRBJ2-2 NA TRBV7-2 TGTGCCAGCAGCCAACAAGCGAACACCGGGGAGCTGTTTTTT CASSQQANTGELFF